This T cell receptor beta chain derives from a study of T-cell reconstitution after alpha-beta-depleted transplantation in children. The CDR3 extends over 13 amino acids. V lost 6 bases and J lost 1, with 12 bases in between. Per germline, CDR1 DFQATT and CDR2 SNEGSKA (reference sequence). Unique molecular identifiers were used to barcode this TCRbeta library. A single record per CDR3 protein comes from TCRdb applying MiXCR to the PCR reads. The repertoire holds roughly 610,000 distinct CDR3 sequences, more than 9% seen once, with roughly 4% in the top ten. In this sample, this clonotype turned up many times.

The V call is TRBV20-1, the J call TRBJ1-2, with a tentative D call TRBD1 (6 bases). The material was PBMCs from the stem cell graft donor, obtained from the stem cell graft. The TCR comes from a human donor who donated a stem cell graft to a child with acute myeloid leukemia. The CDR3 spells CSAIEGGNYGYTF. CDR3 in DNA: TGCAGTGCCATAGAAGGGGGTAACTATGGCTACACCTTC.